This TCR beta chain was recovered during a study of T-cell reconstitution after alpha-beta-depleted transplantation in children. Preparing the TCRbeta library involved the use of unique molecular identifiers. MiXCR was run by TCRdb on the PCR reads, yielding one entry per CDR3 protein. The table includes around 240,000 distinct CDR3 sequences, approximately 9.8% detected once. This CDR3 is 16 amino acids long. Germline values: CDR1 DFQATT, CDR2 SNEGSKA (reference sequence). The J segment lost 3 bases and the V segment lost 5 bases, leaving 11 bases of the junction unmatched. This clonotype was recorded at least ten times.

The V call is TRBV20-1, the J call TRBJ2-1; 9 nucleotides agree with TRBD2. The clonotype comes from a human donor who donated a stem cell graft to a child with SCID. This specimen was PBMCs from the stem cell graft donor, taken from the stem cell graft. The CDR3 DNA follows: TGCAGTGCTTCCCTTTCCGGGACTAGCTTCTACAATGAGCAGTTCTTC. Translated: CSASLSGTSFYNEQFF.